The entry below gives a single T cell receptor (beta chain) sequence along with its context. This sample is drawn from a study of blood T cell repertoires in COVID-19. About the study: The study drew acute and convalescent COVID-19 samples from the United States, Italy and Spain. Sources were T cells, B-cell-depleted T cells, or PBMCs; the material itself was cDNA or gDNA.

The CDR3 length is 14 residues. V trimming: 5 bases; J trimming: 7 bases; junction bases outside the gene matches: 2. Germline CDR1 and CDR2: SGHVS and FQNEAQ. Original processing methods: How many nucleated cells were present was estimated from reference gene primer amplification. Profiling relied on immunoSEQ multiplex PCR, and the TCRdb table lists in-frame clones only, not all of them. V and J calls and clone size follow that table, whereas D and trimming were derived from the DNA. The sample lists around 140,000 clones; less than 85% were seen once. The chain uses TRBV7-8 and TRBJ2-1; 13 positions agree with TRBD2. This clonotype was sampled from a woman over 75 with acute or convalescent COVID-19. The source material was peripheral blood. The CDR3 sequence: CASSPGLAGNEQFF. The CDR3 nucleotides read TGTGCCAGCAGCCCGGGACTAGCGGGGAATGAGCAGTTCTTC.